The 17 T cell receptor beta chains below were found in one sample sequenced in a study of shared clonotypes between healthy human individuals. Data came from immunoSEQ multiplex PCR; TCRdb stores just in-frame clones and leaves some out. The repertoire consists of 1,100,000 or so clones, with around 78% occurring once and the leading ten covering around 0.47%. The sequenced material came from memory CD4+ T cells from PBMCs. Subset noted: CD45RA-negative fraction. The receptors originated from a man younger than 30 in good health. Some clones in this sample may be carry-over from other donors' samples.

The rearrangement uses TRBV6-1 and TRBJ2-7, with 10 bases lining up with TRBD2. This CDR3 has 21 amino acids. Germline CDR1 is MNHNS and CDR2 is SASEGT. The V and J ends lost 2 bases and 1 base, in that order; junction bases with no gene match: 20. DNA of the CDR3: TGTGCCAGCAGTGAAAGAAGACGGGGTACATGGACTAGCGGCTCTTCCTACGAGCAGTACTTC. Protein: CASSERRRGTWTSGSSYEQYF.

This clone was seen many times. The J gene is TRBJ1-2, the V gene TRBV9, with D possibly being TRBD1 (6 bases). Germline CDR1 reads SGDLS; CDR2 reads YYNGEE. Trimming took 3 bases from V and 8 from J, leaving 17 bases between them. The CDR3 extends over 14 amino acids. The CDR3 DNA follows: TGTGCCAGCAGCGGCGGACAGACCTCGGGAGGCTACACCTTC. This sequence encodes CASSGGQTSGGYTF.

The V and J genes are TRBV27 and TRBJ2-7, with D perhaps matching TRBD1 or TRBD2 (7 bases each). V was shortened by 6 bases and J by 8 bases, with 17 bases between the two germline ends. CDR1 and CDR2 from the germline V gene are MNHEY and SMNVEV (reference sequence). CDR3 length: 13 residues. CDR3 bases: TGTGCCAGCAGGGGGACAGTAGGGACTAAGCAGTACTTC. This encodes CASRGTVGTKQYF.

The CDR3 region is CASSLNPGGAGQQYF. The CDR3 coding sequence is TGTGCCAGCAGCCTAAACCCAGGGGGCGCCGGTCAGCAGTACTTC. V usage is TRBV5-6 and J usage is TRBJ2-7; 8 nucleotides line up with TRBD1. This CDR3 is built from 15 residues. From germline, CDR1 is SGHDT and CDR2 YYEEEE. The V and J ends lost 4 bases and 8 bases, in that order; junction bases with no gene match: 14.

The V gene is TRBV5-1, the J gene TRBJ1-6; D not resolved. The CDR3 is 13 amino acids. V lost 0 bases and J lost 9, with 7 bases in between. CDR1 is SGHRS, CDR2 YFSETQ, per germline. The CDR3 DNA reads TGCGCCAGCAGCTTGGCGTCAGGTTCACCCCTCCACTTT. Residues: CASSLASGSPLHF.

The chain recombines TRBV6-5 with TRBJ1-2; D gene ambiguous. This CDR3 has 14 residues. Per the germline V gene, CDR1 is MNHEY and CDR2 is SVGAGI. The germline V and J ends were trimmed by 2 bases and 2 bases, with 9 bases remaining between them. The CDR3 region is CASSYGLGNYGYTF. CDR3 coding DNA: TGTGCCAGCAGTTACGGGCTGGGAAACTATGGCTACACCTTC.

This clone came up a few times. V usage is TRBV27 and J usage is TRBJ2-2; D perhaps matches TRBD2 (6 bases). The CDR3 length is 16 residues. The germline V and J ends were trimmed by 5 bases and 6 bases, with 19 bases remaining between them. CDR1 and CDR2 from the germline V gene are MNHEY and SMNVEV (reference sequence). The CDR3 loop is CASSGTQRATAGELFF. In DNA form, the CDR3 reads TGTGCCAGCAGTGGAACTCAGCGGGCTACCGCCGGGGAGCTGTTTTTT.

The V and J genes are TRBV4-2 and TRBJ1-5; D is ambiguous. CDR1 is LGHNA and CDR2 is YNFKEQ in the germline V gene. This CDR3 has 16 amino acids. Trimming left V 0 bases short and J 4 bases short, with 13 bases between. The DNA for the CDR3 is TGTGCCAGCAGCCAAGATCTTTCCGGCCGTAATCAGCCCCAGCATTTT. Translating it yields CASSQDLSGRNQPQHF.

The chain carries TRBV2 and TRBJ2-3, with D possibly TRBD2 on 6 matching bases. The CDR3 consists of 14 residues. CDR1 and CDR2 from the germline V gene are SNHLY and FYNNEI. V was shortened by 5 bases and J by 1 base, with 10 bases between the two germline ends. The CDR3 sequence is CASSITGGTDTQYF. The CDR3 DNA reads as TGTGCCAGCAGTATTACGGGAGGCACAGATACGCAGTATTTT.

Regarding this clone: This sample also contains other DNA sequences that code for the same CDR3. This chain links TRBV5-1 with TRBJ1-1, with D possibly being TRBD1 (6 bases). Trimming removed 1 base at V and 0 bases at J, with 10 bases between. There are 15 residues in the CDR3. Germline CDR1 SGHRS, CDR2 YFSETQ. CDR3 residues: CASSLSTGMNTEAFF. In nucleotides, the CDR3 is TGCGCCAGCAGCTTGTCCACAGGGATGAACACTGAAGCTTTCTTT. Full variable domain (rest looked up from reference TRBV5-1 and TRBJ1-1): KAGVTQTPRYLIKTRGQQVTLSCSPISGHRSVSWYQQTPGQGLQFLFEYFSETQRNKGNFPGRFSGRQFSNSRSEMNVSTLELGDSALYLCASSLSTGMNTEAFFGQGTRLTVV.

The chain links TRBV28 to TRBJ1-2; D possibly corresponds to TRBD1 (5 bases). This CDR3 is built from 11 residues. V was cut by 8 bases and J by 7 bases, with 11 bases left in between. Germline-derived CDR1 and CDR2 are MDHEN and SYDVKM. The CDR3 nucleotides are TGTGCCAGCCAGTTTGGGGGTGGCTACACCTTC. It codes for CASQFGGGYTF.

The chain links TRBV14 to TRBJ2-5; no clear D gene. The germline CDR1 and CDR2 sequences are SGHDN and FVKESK. This CDR3 region has 15 residues. Trimming stripped 1 base from V and 2 bases from J, with 11 bases between. CDR3: CASSQGSLQQETQYF. The CDR3, as DNA: TGTGCCAGCAGCCAAGGAAGTTTACAGCAAGAGACCCAGTACTTC.

This clone was detected once. CDR3 protein: CASSERQVGYTF. CDR3 in DNA: TGTGCCAGTAGTGAAAGGCAGGTTGGCTACACCTTC. The chain carries TRBV19 and TRBJ1-2, with D hard to call. V gave up 5 bases and J gave up 7 bases, with 11 bases separating them. Germline CDR1 is LNHDA and CDR2 is SQIVND (reference sequence). The CDR3 is made up of 12 amino acids.

The chain joins TRBV10-2 to TRBJ2-5; TRBD2 agrees at 9 bases. The germline CDR1 and CDR2 sequences are WSHSY and SAAADI. The CDR3 contains 13 residues. The V gene end was trimmed by 6 bases and the J gene end by 2 bases; junction bases not matched to a gene: 1. CDR3 amino acids: CASRTSGQETQYF. DNA for the CDR3: TGCGCCAGCAGGACTAGCGGTCAAGAGACCCAGTACTTC.

This chain connects TRBV11-3 to TRBJ2-1; 10 bases are shared with TRBD2. The junction had 8 bases not matched to a gene; V was cut back by 5 bases and J by 13 bases. CDR3 length equals 13 residues. Germline-derived CDR1 and CDR2 are SGHNT and YENEEA. The CDR3 DNA reads as TGTGCCAGCAGCCCCTTGAGCGGGGGGGAACAGTTCTTC. This encodes CASSPLSGGEQFF.

This chain joins TRBV6-5 and TRBJ2-4; tentatively, D is TRBD1 or TRBD2 (5 bases each). CDR1 is MNHEY, CDR2 SVGAGI, per germline. The CDR3 sequence is 15 residues long. The ends were cut back, 6 bases at V and 1 base at J, with 13 bases in the middle. The CDR3 protein is CASSSGWGAKNIQYF. In DNA form, the CDR3 reads TGTGCCAGCAGCTCCGGATGGGGGGCCAAAAACATTCAGTACTTC.

This clone was counted a single time. J is TRBJ1-1 and V is TRBV2, with 7 bases aligning to TRBD1. The junction had 9 bases not matched to a gene; V was cut back by 2 bases and J by 3 bases. The CDR3 is 16 amino acids. CDR1 SNHLY and CDR2 FYNNEI come from the germline V gene. This chain's CDR3 is CASSESDPGTDTEAFF. In nucleotides, the CDR3 is TGTGCCAGCAGTGAATCCGACCCCGGGACAGACACTGAAGCTTTCTTT.